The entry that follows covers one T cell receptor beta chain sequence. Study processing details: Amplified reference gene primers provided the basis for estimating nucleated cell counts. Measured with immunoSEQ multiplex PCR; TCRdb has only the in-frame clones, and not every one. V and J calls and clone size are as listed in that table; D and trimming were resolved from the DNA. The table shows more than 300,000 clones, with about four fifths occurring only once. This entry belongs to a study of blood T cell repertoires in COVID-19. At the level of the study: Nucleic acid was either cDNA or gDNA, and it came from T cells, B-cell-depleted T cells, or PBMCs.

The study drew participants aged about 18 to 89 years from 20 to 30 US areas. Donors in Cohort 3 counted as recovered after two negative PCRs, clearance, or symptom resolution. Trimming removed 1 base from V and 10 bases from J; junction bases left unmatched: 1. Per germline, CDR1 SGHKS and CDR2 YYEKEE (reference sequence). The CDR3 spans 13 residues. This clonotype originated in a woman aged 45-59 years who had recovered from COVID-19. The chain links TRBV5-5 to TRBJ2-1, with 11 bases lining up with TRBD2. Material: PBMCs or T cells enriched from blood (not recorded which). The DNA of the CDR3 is TGTGCCAGCAGCTTGTGGACTAGCGGGGAGCAGTTCTTC. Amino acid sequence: CASSLWTSGEQFF.